This TCR beta chain was obtained from a study of blood T cell repertoires in COVID-19. Study information: The United States, Italy and Spain were the sources of the acute and convalescent COVID-19 samples. The cDNA or gDNA used as material had been derived from T cells, B-cell-depleted T cells, or PBMCs.

Germline CDR1 MNHNS, CDR2 SASEGT. Trimming removed 0 bases at V and 2 bases at J, with 19 bases between. This CDR3 has 18 amino acids. Per the authors' pipeline: By means of reference gene primer amplification, nucleated cell counts were estimated. TCRdb's copy holds only in-frame clones and misses some; the assay was immunoSEQ multiplex PCR. V, J and clone size were drawn from that table, and D and trimming were deduced from the DNA. The data hold over 600,000 clones, with 75% to 90% observed a single time. The receptor was derived from a woman aged 18-29 years with acute or convalescent COVID-19. Sequencing was performed on peripheral blood. The chain has TRBV6-1 and TRBJ1-2; D unresolved. Here the CDR3 reads CASSEAVGSWASNYGYTF. The CDR3 DNA is TGTGCCAGCAGTGAAGCGGTCGGTTCGTGGGCCTCAAACTATGGCTACACCTTC.